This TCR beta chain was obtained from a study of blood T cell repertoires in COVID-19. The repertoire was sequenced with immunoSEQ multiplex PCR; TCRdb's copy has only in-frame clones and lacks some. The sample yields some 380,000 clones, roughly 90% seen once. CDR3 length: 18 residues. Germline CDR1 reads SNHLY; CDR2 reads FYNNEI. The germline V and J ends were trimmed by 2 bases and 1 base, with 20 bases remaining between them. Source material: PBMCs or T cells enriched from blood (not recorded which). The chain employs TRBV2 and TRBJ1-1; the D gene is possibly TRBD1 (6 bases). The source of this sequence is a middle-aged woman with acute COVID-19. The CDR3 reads CASSERGRGAAANTEAFF. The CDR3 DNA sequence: TGTGCCAGCAGTGAAAGAGGGCGGGGGGCCGCGGCGAACACTGAAGCTTTCTTT. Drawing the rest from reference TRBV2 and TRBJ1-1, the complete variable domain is EPEVTQTPSHQVTQMGQEVILRCVPISNHLYFYWYRQILGQKVEFLVSFYNNEISEKSEIFDDQFSVERPDGSNFTLKIRSTKLEDSAMYFCASSERGRGAAANTEAFFGQGTRLTVV.